Shown below are 18 T cell receptor beta chains from a single sample sequenced in a study of blood T cell repertoires in COVID-19 (dated by TCRdb to about 2020). The library came from the immunoSEQ multiplex PCR assay. The table comes from immuneACCESS by way of TCRdb, which keeps in-frame sequences with V and J called. Part of the clones is missing from these tables; in studies checked, under half for an unresolved V gene and the rest for unknown reasons. Within this sample are some 70,000 clones, with less than 85% of them counted one time only. The ten largest make up under 7% of the sample. The sequencing input was peripheral blood. The receptors were sampled from a man between 60 and 70 years old with acute or convalescent COVID-19.

The chain is built from TRBV7-9 and TRBJ1-3; perhaps TRBD1 as D (5 bases). Trimming took 5 bases from V and 0 from J, leaving 17 bases between them. Germline CDR1 and CDR2: SEHNR and FQNEAQ (reference sequence). The CDR3 consists of 17 residues. The CDR3 DNA reads TGTGCCAGCAGCCTCGGTGGGGGGAGAGGCTCTGGAAACACCATATATTTT. Translating gives CASSLGGGRGSGNTIYF.

This clone was detected only once. The chain joins TRBV7-9 to TRBJ1-3, with 8 nucleotides matching TRBD1. The CDR3 sequence is 15 residues long. V shed 5 bases and J 4 bases; nucleotides not matched to a gene: 7. Germline CDR1 and CDR2: SEHNR and FQNEAQ (reference sequence). CDR3 protein: CASSLQGAKGNTIYF. The CDR3 nucleotides are TGTGCCAGCAGCCTCCAGGGGGCGAAAGGAAACACCATATATTTT.

The V call is TRBV7-9, the J call TRBJ2-3; a possible D gene is TRBD1 (6 bases). Between the trimmed V and J ends, which lost 4 bases and 2 bases, there was a span of 16 bases. The CDR3 covers 16 residues. CDR1 is SEHNR, CDR2 FQNEAQ, per germline (reference sequence). CDR3 DNA: TGTGCCAGCAGCTCCTTCTACAGGGAAATCACAGATACGCAGTATTTT. The encoded protein is CASSSFYREITDTQYF.

The chain is built from TRBV6-4 and TRBJ1-5; D uncertain. The V end lost 7 bases, the J end lost 2 bases, and 18 bases lay between the germline ends. Germline lookup yields CDR1 MRHNA and CDR2 SNTAGT. CDR3 size: 16 residues. The CDR3 coding sequence is TGTGCCAGCACCGACATCAGAGGGTTGGGCAATCAGCCCCAGCATTTT. This translates into CASTDIRGLGNQPQHF.

V gene TRBV18 combines with J gene TRBJ2-7, with 9 bases fitting TRBD1. Germline V CDR1 and CDR2: KGHSH, LQKENI. V lost 6 bases and J lost 3; bases outside the gene matches: 9. The CDR3 has 15 residues. DNA of the CDR3: TGTGCCAGCTCGACGAGGGGGACAGGGAACTACGAGCAGTACTTC. As protein: CASSTRGTGNYEQYF.

This sequence joins TRBV21-1 and TRBJ2-5; whether TRBD1, the table's D call, matches the DNA was not checked. TRBV21-1 is marked as a pseudogene. This CDR3 has 15 amino acids. This chain's CDR3 is CASSKVRTGGKTQYF. The CDR3 DNA is TGTGCCAGCAGCAAAGTAAGGACAGGGGGTAAGACCCAGTACTTC.

A few counts support this clone. This sequence joins TRBV6-5 and TRBJ1-2, with 8 bases that match TRBD1. From germline, CDR1 is MNHEY and CDR2 SVGAGI. The CDR3 has 15 amino acids. The junction had 4 bases not matched to a gene; V was cut back by 0 bases and J by 4 bases. The CDR3 spells CASSYSSQGAYGYTF. CDR3 nucleotide sequence: TGTGCCAGCAGTTACTCGAGTCAGGGGGCCTATGGCTACACCTTC.

The chain uses TRBV11-3 and TRBJ1-4; D is unresolved. The ends were cut back, 5 bases at V and 2 bases at J, with 9 bases in the middle. The germline CDR1 and CDR2 sequences are SGHNT and YENEEA. The CDR3 consists of 14 residues. CDR3 DNA: TGTGCCAGCAGCACGGGAGAGACTAATGAAAAACTGTTTTTT. This codes for CASSTGETNEKLFF.

This chain connects TRBV11-3 to TRBJ1-3; D possibly corresponds to TRBD1 (6 bases). Trimming took 5 bases from V and 0 from J, leaving 20 bases between them. Germline CDR1 reads SGHNT; CDR2 reads YENEEA. The CDR3 spans 18 residues. This CDR3 is CASSPRRAGALSGNTIYF. The DNA of the CDR3 is TGTGCCAGCAGCCCCCGCCGTGCGGGGGCCCTCTCTGGAAACACCATATATTTT.

This clone was detected once. V gene TRBV5-6 combines with J gene TRBJ1-4; a weak D match, TRBD1 (5 bases). V was pared by 4 bases and J by 0 bases, with 13 bases between. This CDR3 region has 16 residues. The germline V gene has CDR1 SGHDT and CDR2 YYEEEE. CDR3 region: CASSRPLTATNEKLFF. For the CDR3, the DNA is TGTGCCAGCAGCAGACCGCTGACAGCAACTAATGAAAAACTGTTTTTT.

The rearrangement links TRBV29-1 to TRBJ2-1; 11 nucleotides agree with TRBD1. The CDR3 is made up of 14 amino acids. The J segment lost 1 base and the V segment lost 6 bases, leaving 2 bases of the junction unmatched. From germline, CDR1 is SQVTM and CDR2 ANQGSEA. CDR3 DNA sequence: TGCAGCGTGAGGGACAGGGGGTCCTACAATGAGCAGTTCTTC. Its protein is CSVRDRGSYNEQFF.

This chain connects TRBV6-2 or TRBV6-3 to TRBJ2-2; D is undetermined. From germline, CDR1 is MNHEY and CDR2 SVGEGT. The CDR3 covers 15 residues. Trimming stripped 2 bases from V and 7 bases from J, with 14 bases between. The CDR3 DNA reads TGTGCCAGCAGTTACGATGGGCCACTGGGCGGGGAGCTGTTTTTT. Its protein is CASSYDGPLGGELFF.

The rearrangement links TRBV5-4 to TRBJ2-5, with 7 bases identical to TRBD2. The germline gives CDR1 SGHNT, CDR2 YYREEE (reference sequence). CDR3 length: 15 residues. The junction had 3 bases not matched to a gene; V was cut back by 1 base and J by 0 bases. CDR3 protein: CASSLLSGYQETQYF. CDR3 bases: TGTGCCAGCAGCTTGCTTAGCGGGTACCAAGAGACCCAGTACTTC. Based on the CDR3 plus reference TRBV5-4 and TRBJ2-5, the full variable domain is ETGVTQSPTHLIKTRGQQVTLRCSSQSGHNTVSWYQQALGQGPQFIFQYYREEENGRGNFPPRFSGLQFPNYSSELNVNALELDDSALYLCASSLLSGYQETQYFGPGTRLLVL.

The rearrangement joins TRBV6-1 to TRBJ2-1; the match to TRBD2 covers 9 bases. The V and J ends lost 3 bases and 7 bases, in that order; junction bases with no gene match: 7. Per the germline V gene, CDR1 is MNHNS and CDR2 is SASEGT. This CDR3 is built from 15 residues. CDR3 sequence: CASSDRASGVNEQFF. Written as DNA, the CDR3 is TGTGCCAGCAGTGACAGGGCTAGCGGGGTAAATGAGCAGTTCTTC.

With respect to this clone: The sample has other DNA sequences that encode this CDR3 too. V and J are TRBV5-4 and TRBJ2-5; 7 bases line up with TRBD1. This CDR3 is 14 amino acids long. Trimming took 3 bases from V and 2 from J; bases not matched to a gene: 4. Germline V gene lookup returns CDR1 SGHNT and CDR2 YYREEE (reference sequence). CDR3 region: CASSSRDSQETQYF. Here the CDR3 DNA reads TGTGCCAGCAGCTCCCGGGACAGTCAAGAGACCCAGTACTTC.

CDR3 sequence (DNA): TGTGCCAGTAGTACTAGCCTTAGGGGACTCTCGCAGCCCCAGCATTTT. Its protein is CASSTSLRGLSQPQHF. The V and J genes are TRBV19 and TRBJ1-5; D perhaps matches TRBD1 (5 bases). This CDR3 is 16 amino acids long. In germline, CDR1 is LNHDA, CDR2 SQIVND (reference sequence). The germline V and J ends were trimmed by 4 bases and 7 bases, with 20 bases remaining between them. Variable domain in full (rest from reference TRBV19 and TRBJ1-5): DGGITQSPKYLFRKEGQNVTLSCEQNLNHDAMYWYRQDPGQGLRLIYYSQIVNDFQKGDIAEGYSVSREKKESFPLTVTSAQKNPTAFYLCASSTSLRGLSQPQHFGDGTRLSIL.

This sequence joins TRBV19 and TRBJ1-3, with D possibly TRBD1 on 6 matching bases. V lost 4 bases and J lost 4, with 14 bases in between. This CDR3 comprises 15 residues. Germline assignment: CDR1 LNHDA and CDR2 SQIVND (reference sequence). Here the CDR3 reads CASSRGTSAGNTIYF. CDR3 sequence (DNA): TGTGCCAGTAGTAGAGGGACATCTGCCGGAAACACCATATATTTT.

The J gene is TRBJ2-7, the V gene TRBV5-4, with TRBD1 matching over 7 bases. Germline CDR1 reads SGHNT; CDR2 reads YYREEE (reference sequence). The CDR3 extends over 14 amino acids. Trimming cost V 4 bases and J 7 bases; bases outside gene matches: 11. CDR3 DNA sequence: TGTGCCAGCAGCGGGTGGCGACAGGGCCAGGAGCAGTACTTC. It specifies CASSGWRQGQEQYF. The variable domain in full, with the rest retrieved from reference TRBV5-4 and TRBJ2-7, is ETGVTQSPTHLIKTRGQQVTLRCSSQSGHNTVSWYQQALGQGPQFIFQYYREEENGRGNFPPRFSGLQFPNYSSELNVNALELDDSALYLCASSGWRQGQEQYFGPGTRLTVT.